This T cell receptor (beta chain) originates from a study of T cells after yellow fever vaccination. Looking at the study overall: Fractions low in cell number were prepared with SMART-Seq v4 Ultra Low Input.

General study points: On re-exposure, the response was weaker but peaked faster, at day 5 versus 15. Bulk-population clonotypes that are abundant could appear as contaminants in FACS-sorted repertoires.

This CDR3 comprises 15 residues. CDR1 DFQATT and CDR2 SNEGSKA come from the germline V gene (reference sequence). Trimming removed 2 bases from V and 7 bases from J, with 17 bases in between. This clonotype was seen ten or more times. Its antigen is unknown. A universal primer site and UMIs were added as TCR cDNA was made by 5'RACE template switching. TCRdb passed the 5' RACE reads through MiXCR, listing each CDR3 protein once. The table includes around 310,000 distinct CDR3 sequences, 8.5% to 10% detected once. The origin of this receptor is a man between 18 and 35 years old who received the YFV17D yellow fever vaccine. The specimen was PBMCs, collected on the day of the first yellow fever vaccination. The chain joins TRBV20-1 to TRBJ1-4; no reliable D call. The CDR3 sequence is CSARPARTSGEKLFF. The CDR3 DNA reads TGCAGTGCTAGACCGGCGCGCACGTCCGGTGAAAAACTGTTTTTT.